This TCR beta chain originates from a study of control samples from healthy donors and cancer patients. This CDR3 region has 14 residues. The germline V and J ends were trimmed by 3 bases and 2 bases, with 10 bases remaining between them. Per the germline V gene, CDR1 is MDHEN and CDR2 is SYDVKM. Assay used: immunoSEQ multiplex PCR; TCRdb lists only in-frame clones, some missing. The sample has just under 65,000 clones; approximately 85% are singletons. V gene TRBV28 combines with J gene TRBJ1-1; D unresolved. This sequence was found in a man aged 40-49 years in good health. The sample was blood. The CDR3 coding sequence is TGTGCCAGCAGTTTGGCAGGAGCAAACACTGAAGCTTTCTTT. Protein product: CASSLAGANTEAFF. The whole variable domain, remainder taken from reference TRBV28 and TRBJ1-1, is DVKVTQSSRYLVKRTGEKVFLECVQDMDHENMFWYRQDPGLGLRLIYFSYDVKMKEKGDIPEGYSVSREKKERFSLILESASTNQTSMYLCASSLAGANTEAFFGQGTRLTVV.